What follows are 16 T cell receptor beta chains derived from one specimen sequenced in a study of blood T cell repertoires in COVID-19. Here immunoSEQ multiplex PCR was the method, and the copy in TCRdb shows in-frame clones only, minus some. The repertoire has over 100,000 clones, 87% of them found once; the top ten carry around 5%. What was sequenced was peripheral blood. These receptors all come from a woman in her forties or fifties with COVID-19, enrolled during active disease.

This rearrangement joins TRBV24-1 to TRBJ2-3; TRBD2 aligns across 10 bases. Germline CDR1 reads KGHDR; CDR2 reads SFDVKD. The CDR3 totals 16 residues. With V trimmed by 7 bases and J by 0 bases, 6 bases remained unmatched. The CDR3 is CATRNSGGPSTDTQYF. The CDR3 DNA reads as TGTGCCACCAGAAATAGCGGGGGGCCTAGCACAGATACGCAGTATTTT.

The chain couples TRBV14 to TRBJ1-6; a possible D gene is TRBD1 (5 bases). The V and J ends lost 5 bases and 11 bases respectively, with 13 bases between them. The CDR3 runs 13 residues. Germline CDR1 and CDR2: SGHDN and FVKESK. Written as DNA, the CDR3 is TGTGCCAGCAGCTCCTCTCAGGGTACACCCCTCCACTTT. Translation gives CASSSSQGTPLHF.

The chain couples TRBV7-9 to TRBJ1-5, with TRBD1 as a possible D gene (6 bases). Trimming pared 6 bases from V and 4 bases from J, leaving 10 bases between. CDR3 length equals 13 residues. Germline V gives CDR1 SEHNR, CDR2 FQNEAQ (reference sequence). CDR3 region: CASRGQPNQPQHF. CDR3 DNA sequence: TGTGCCAGCAGAGGACAGCCTAATCAGCCCCAGCATTTT.

The chain recombines TRBV27 with TRBJ2-1, with D unresolved. Trimming removed 6 bases from V and 5 bases from J, with 17 bases in between. Germline V gives CDR1 MNHEY, CDR2 SMNVEV (reference sequence). This CDR3 is 15 amino acids long. The CDR3 DNA reads TGTGCCAGCAGCCAACAGCTCCAACACAACAATGAGCAGTTCTTC. As protein: CASSQQLQHNNEQFF.

The chain is built from TRBV13 and TRBJ2-2, with 8 bases fitting TRBD2. The CDR3 sequence is 17 residues long. J gave up 4 bases and V 5 bases, and 12 bases lay outside the gene matches. Germline CDR1 is PRHDT and CDR2 is FYEKMQ (reference sequence). Here the CDR3 reads CASSMGLVVGSTGELFF. In nucleotides, the CDR3 is TGTGCCAGCAGCATGGGACTAGTCGTTGGGTCCACCGGGGAGCTGTTTTTT.

The chain combines TRBV7-2 with TRBJ2-2; 7 nucleotides match TRBD2. The CDR3 length is 16 residues. Trimming at V came to 2 bases and at J to 2 bases, leaving 5 bases not matched to a gene. Germline lookup yields CDR1 SGHTA and CDR2 FQGNSA. CDR3 coding DNA: TGTGCCAGCAGCTTAATGTGGGGGGGAAACACCGGGGAGCTGTTTTTT. This codes for CASSLMWGGNTGELFF.

The chain is built from TRBV15 and TRBJ1-1; a weak D match, TRBD1 (5 bases). The length of the CDR3 is 13 residues. CDR1 is LNHNV, CDR2 YYDKDF, per germline (reference sequence). V gave up 8 bases and J gave up 2 bases, with 12 bases separating them. CDR3 bases: TGTGCCACCGGAAGGAGGGGTAACACTGAAGCTTTCTTT. This codes for CATGRRGNTEAFF.

Here the CDR3 DNA reads TGTGCCAGCAGCCCGGGACAGGGGAGTGAAAAACTGTTTTTT. This encodes CASSPGQGSEKLFF. The chain joins TRBV5-6 to TRBJ1-4; 10 bases are shared with TRBD1. CDR1 and CDR2 (germline): SGHDT, YYEEEE. The CDR3 runs to 14 residues. V lost 4 bases and J lost 7; bases outside the gene matches: 4.

This clone is a singleton in its sample. The chain joins TRBV7-2 to TRBJ2-7; 8 nucleotides match TRBD2. Looked up from germline, CDR1 is SGHTA and CDR2 is FQGNSA. V trimming: 5 bases; J trimming: 3 bases; junction bases outside the gene matches: 6. The CDR3 length is 14 residues. The DNA for the CDR3 is TGTGCCAGCAGCCCGATACTAGCGGACTACGAGCAGTACTTC. Its protein is CASSPILADYEQYF.

The chain couples TRBV6-2 or TRBV6-3 to TRBJ2-5; 9 bases align to TRBD2. J was trimmed by 4 bases and V by 2 bases; bases with no gene match: 11. Germline CDR1 reads MNHEY; CDR2 reads SVGEGT. The CDR3 consists of 17 residues. DNA of the CDR3: TGTGCCAGCAGTTACCGGACTGGCGGGGGGGCGCGAGAGACCCAGTACTTC. It yields the protein CASSYRTGGGARETQYF.

This chain uses TRBV5-6 with TRBJ2-7; the match to TRBD2 covers 8 bases. The V gene's germline CDR1 is SGHDT and CDR2 YYEEEE. Trimming cost V 3 bases and J 3 bases; bases outside gene matches: 2. CDR3 size: 13 residues. The CDR3 DNA is TGTGCCAGCAGCTGGGCGGGGGGCTACGAGCAGTACTTC. The encoded protein is CASSWAGGYEQYF.

This sequence joins TRBV30 and TRBJ1-1; D is uncertain. The CDR3 is made up of 13 amino acids. The germline V and J ends were trimmed by 1 base and 8 bases, with 14 bases remaining between them. Germline lookup yields CDR1 GTSNPN and CDR2 SVGIG (reference sequence). The DNA of the CDR3 is TGTGCCTGGAGTGGTCTCGAGGGCGCAGAAGCTTTCTTT. Translated, it gives CAWSGLEGAEAFF.

The rearrangement joins TRBV2 to TRBJ2-5; 9 nucleotides match TRBD2. CDR1 is SNHLY and CDR2 is FYNNEI in the germline V gene. Trimming at V came to 2 bases and at J to 1 base, leaving 2 bases not matched to a gene. The length of the CDR3 is 15 residues. The CDR3 DNA reads TGTGCCAGCAGTGAAAGGGGACTAGCCCAAGAGACCCAGTACTTC. Translating gives CASSERGLAQETQYF.

The rearrangement joins TRBV11-2 to TRBJ2-7; D perhaps matches TRBD1 (5 bases). The CDR3 has 15 residues. V was pared by 0 bases and J by 0 bases, with 9 bases between. From germline, CDR1 is SGHAT and CDR2 FQNNGV. The CDR3 sequence is CASSLEQDTSYEQYF. CDR3 bases: TGTGCCAGCAGCTTAGAACAGGACACCTCCTACGAGCAGTACTTC.

The J gene is TRBJ1-2, the V gene TRBV9; 7 nucleotides match TRBD1. Germline assignment: CDR1 SGDLS and CDR2 YYNGEE. The junction had 20 bases not matched to a gene; V was cut back by 4 bases and J by 2 bases. This CDR3 has 19 amino acids. The chain's CDR3 is CASSPALAGGFISNYGYTF. In DNA form, the CDR3 reads TGTGCCAGCAGCCCAGCTCTTGCAGGGGGTTTTATCTCCAACTATGGCTACACCTTC.

The rearrangement links TRBV2 to TRBJ2-7; 7 bases map to TRBD1. This CDR3 is built from 14 residues. The germline V gene has CDR1 SNHLY and CDR2 FYNNEI. Germline trimming cut 6 bases from V and 4 bases from J; bases unmatched to any gene: 9. CDR3 coding DNA: TGTGCCAGCAGGAGAACCGGGACAGCGTACGAGCAGTACTTC. Its translation: CASRRTGTAYEQYF.